The present entry profiles one TCR beta chain with its context. Per the original methods: Scientists estimated how many nucleated cells there were by amplifying reference gene primers. Produced via immunoSEQ multiplex PCR; TCRdb's table is partial and in-frame only. That table is the source of V, J and clone size, and D and trimming were worked out from the DNA. In the table there are 60,000 to 75,000 clones, around nine tenths of which are singletons. This record belongs to a study of blood T cell repertoires in COVID-19. The germline gives CDR1 SGHTS, CDR2 YDEGEE. CDR3 length equals 15 residues. The ends were cut back, 2 bases at V and 0 bases at J, with 8 bases in the middle.

The sample was peripheral blood. This clonotype originated in a woman aged 60-70 years with acute or convalescent COVID-19. The chain joins TRBV5-8 to TRBJ2-2; a weak D match, TRBD2 (5 bases). CDR3 protein: CASSFGDTNTGELFF. In DNA form, the CDR3 reads TGTGCCAGCAGCTTCGGGGATACGAACACCGGGGAGCTGTTTTTT.